This TCR beta chain was observed in a study of OX40 agonist ivuxolimab in advanced cancers. Study conclusions and caveats: Among T cells, CD8+ cells averaged more expanded clones than CD4+ cells.

As concerns this clone: Antigen unknown.

The repertoire was sequenced with immunoSEQ multiplex PCR; TCRdb's copy has only in-frame clones and lacks some. The sample shows some 77,000 clones, approximately 92% of them seen only once. The source was CD4+ or CD8+ T cells sorted from blood, collected in a trial of the OX40 agonist ivuxolimab. This sequence originates from an adult with an advanced solid tumor such as melanoma, head and neck, liver or kidney cancer.

The CDR3 DNA follows: TGTGCCAGCTCACCAGGTAGTAATTGGTTCGATGAGCAGTTCTTC. Its protein product is CASSPGSNWFDEQFF. The chain links TRBV18 to TRBJ2-1; the D is unclear. Germline V gene data show CDR1 as KGHSH and CDR2 as LQKENI. The CDR3 covers 15 residues. Trimming stripped 2 bases from V and 8 bases from J, with 16 bases between.